This entry lists 13 T cell receptor beta chains sequenced from one sample in a study of shared clonotypes between healthy human individuals. Measured with immunoSEQ multiplex PCR; TCRdb has only the in-frame clones, and not every one. The sample lists about 2.4 million clones; around 94% were seen once. What was sequenced was naive CD4+ T cells sorted from blood. Indicated subset: CD45RA+ positively selected. The receptors originated from a man between 18 and 29 years old in good health.

V is TRBV6-5 and J is TRBJ2-3; 7 positions match TRBD2. Germline V gene data show CDR1 as MNHEY and CDR2 as SVGAGI. J gave up 0 bases and V 0 bases, and 3 bases lay outside the gene matches. The CDR3 sequence is 16 residues long. Here the CDR3 reads CASSYSSGASTDTQYF. CDR3 in DNA: TGTGCCAGCAGTTACTCAAGCGGGGCTAGCACAGATACGCAGTATTTT.

The chain has TRBV5-1 and TRBJ2-2; 12 nucleotides agree with TRBD2. The V gene's germline CDR1 is SGHRS and CDR2 YFSETQ. CDR3 length: 18 residues. The trim removed 2 bases at V and 4 bases at J, leaving 9 bases unmatched. The CDR3 DNA sequence: TGCGCCAGCAGCTTCGGAAGACTAGCGGGGGAAGGCACCGGGGAGCTGTTTTTT. The encoded protein is CASSFGRLAGEGTGELFF.

This chain joins TRBV10-3 and TRBJ1-5, with 9 bases aligning to TRBD1. V trimming: 0 bases; J trimming: 4 bases; junction bases outside the gene matches: 4. Per germline, CDR1 ENHRY and CDR2 SYGVKD. The CDR3 covers 16 residues. The CDR3 coding sequence is TGTGCCATCAGTGAGTCGGGACAGGGAGGAAATCAGCCCCAGCATTTT. It translates to CAISESGQGGNQPQHF.

The rearrangement joins TRBV18 to TRBJ2-5; TRBD1 agrees at 8 bases. The trim removed 5 bases at V and 4 bases at J, leaving 9 bases unmatched. Germline V gene data show CDR1 as KGHSH and CDR2 as LQKENI. CDR3 size: 15 residues. In nucleotides, the CDR3 is TGTGCCAGCTCATCTGACAGGGGTAGAGGAGAGACCCAGTACTTC. Its protein product is CASSSDRGRGETQYF.

The CDR3 sequence: CASSAGTVGVINEQFF. The DNA of the CDR3 is TGTGCCAGCAGCGCCGGGACTGTAGGGGTTATCAATGAGCAGTTCTTC. The chain employs TRBV9 and TRBJ2-1, with D maybe TRBD2 (6 bases). CDR1 SGDLS and CDR2 YYNGEE come from the germline V gene. V was clipped by 3 bases and J by 6 bases, with 19 bases between them. This CDR3 is 16 amino acids long.

The chain joins TRBV18 to TRBJ2-3; D ambiguous. Germline assignment: CDR1 KGHSH and CDR2 LQKENI. The CDR3 has 16 residues. Trimming cost V 1 base and J 3 bases, with 14 bases left between them. The CDR3 loop is CASSPLSDRLTDTQYF. In nucleotides, the CDR3 is TGTGCCAGCTCACCACTTTCGGACCGACTGACAGATACGCAGTATTTT.

Concerning this clone itself: The same CDR3 also results from other DNA sequences found in this sample. This chain joins TRBV30 and TRBJ2-5, with 9 bases fitting TRBD1. The CDR3 is 14 amino acids. Per germline, CDR1 GTSNPN and CDR2 SVGIG (reference sequence). V lost 0 bases, J lost 3 bases, and 2 bases stayed unmatched. CDR3 DNA sequence: TGTGCCTGGAGTGTGGGACAGGGAAAAGAGACCCAGTACTTC. Residues: CAWSVGQGKETQYF.

The DNA for the CDR3 is TGTGCCTGGAGTCCAAAGGGAAGATATTCACCCCTCCACTTT. Translating gives CAWSPKGRYSPLHF. The gene calls are TRBV30 and TRBJ1-6; the D is unclear. This CDR3 comprises 14 residues. Trimming removed 2 bases from V and 8 bases from J, with 13 bases in between. CDR1 is GTSNPN and CDR2 is SVGIG in the germline V gene (reference sequence).

The rearrangement uses TRBV23-1 and TRBJ1-3; TRBD1 matches 7 bases. TRBV23-1 carries the ORF label, with uncertain function. The CDR3 has 14 residues. J lost 1 base, V lost 11 bases, and 8 bases had no gene match. In nucleotides, the CDR3 is TGCGCCTGGGTACTACAGGGGTCTGGAAACACCATATATTTT. Protein sequence: CAWVLQGSGNTIYF.

The chain links TRBV25-1 to TRBJ2-5; tentatively, D is TRBD1 or TRBD2 (6 bases each). This CDR3 has 14 residues. The V gene's germline CDR1 is MGHDK and CDR2 SYGVNS. Trimming shortened V by 3 bases and J by 5 bases, and 13 bases separated the two germline ends. The CDR3 is CASSEVGGWETQYF. CDR3 coding DNA: TGTGCCAGCAGTGAGGTGGGGGGCTGGGAGACCCAGTACTTC.

This clone was recorded once. The CDR3 reads CASSLLFVRSGANVLTF. In nucleotides, the CDR3 is TGCGCCAGCAGCTTGTTGTTCGTACGCTCTGGGGCCAACGTCCTGACTTTC. The genes are TRBV5-1 and TRBJ2-6, with D unclear. Trimming cost V 1 base and J 0 bases, with 11 bases left between them. From germline, CDR1 is SGHRS and CDR2 YFSETQ. This CDR3 is built from 17 residues.

The rearrangement uses TRBV7-2 and TRBJ1-2, with D tentatively TRBD1 (6 bases). V lost 4 bases and J lost 4, with 16 bases in between. The CDR3 extends over 15 amino acids. The germline gives CDR1 SGHTA, CDR2 FQGNSA. CDR3 in amino acids: CASSSGGGVLYGYTF. The CDR3 DNA sequence: TGTGCCAGCAGCTCCGGGGGGGGCGTCCTCTATGGCTACACCTTC.

The J gene is TRBJ1-5, the V gene TRBV19; 10 nucleotides match TRBD1. CDR3 size: 15 residues. V gave up 8 bases and J gave up 3 bases; unmatched junction bases: 7. The germline CDR1 and CDR2 sequences are LNHDA and SQIVND (reference sequence). The CDR3 DNA follows: TGTGCCAGTTGCCCCGGGACAGGGGTCAATCAGCCCCAGCATTTT. Protein: CASCPGTGVNQPQHF.